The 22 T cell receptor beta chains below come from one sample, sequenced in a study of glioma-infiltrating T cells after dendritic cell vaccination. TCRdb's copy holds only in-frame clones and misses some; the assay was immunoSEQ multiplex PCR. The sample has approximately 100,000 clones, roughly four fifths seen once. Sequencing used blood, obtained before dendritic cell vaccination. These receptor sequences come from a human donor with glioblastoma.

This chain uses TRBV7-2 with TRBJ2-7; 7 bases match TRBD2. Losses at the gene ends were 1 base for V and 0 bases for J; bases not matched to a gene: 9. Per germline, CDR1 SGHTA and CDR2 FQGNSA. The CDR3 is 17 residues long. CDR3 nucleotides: TGTGCCAGCAGCTTAGATTCACGGCCTAGCGGCTCCTACGAGCAGTACTTC. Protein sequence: CASSLDSRPSGSYEQYF.

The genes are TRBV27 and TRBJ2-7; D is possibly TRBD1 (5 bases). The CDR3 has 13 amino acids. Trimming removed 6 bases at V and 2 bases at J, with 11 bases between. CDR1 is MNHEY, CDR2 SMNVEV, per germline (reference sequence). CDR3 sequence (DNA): TGTGCCAGCAGGCCAGGGAACACCTACGAGCAGTACTTC. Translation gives CASRPGNTYEQYF.

The CDR3 region is CASSLGTANTEAFF. The CDR3 nucleotides are TGTGCCAGCTCACTCGGGACAGCGAACACTGAAGCTTTCTTT. This chain links TRBV18 with TRBJ1-1; 7 bases are shared with TRBD1. V dropped 4 bases and J dropped 1; count of bases not matched to a gene: 3. Germline lookup yields CDR1 KGHSH and CDR2 LQKENI. CDR3 length: 14 residues.

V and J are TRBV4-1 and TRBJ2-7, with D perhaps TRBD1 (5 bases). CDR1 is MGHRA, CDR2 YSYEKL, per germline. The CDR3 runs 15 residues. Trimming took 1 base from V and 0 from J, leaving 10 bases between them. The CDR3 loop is CASSQGTGSSYEQYF. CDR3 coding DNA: TGCGCCAGCAGCCAAGGAACAGGAAGCTCCTACGAGCAGTACTTC.

CDR3 sequence: CASSVGRGTATNEKLFF. DNA of the CDR3: TGTGCCAGTAGTGTCGGCAGGGGGACTGCAACTAATGAAAAACTGTTTTTT. This chain connects TRBV19 to TRBJ1-4, with 7 nucleotides matching TRBD1. The CDR3 consists of 17 residues. Per germline, CDR1 LNHDA and CDR2 SQIVND (reference sequence). With V trimmed by 5 bases and J by 0 bases, 9 bases remained unmatched.

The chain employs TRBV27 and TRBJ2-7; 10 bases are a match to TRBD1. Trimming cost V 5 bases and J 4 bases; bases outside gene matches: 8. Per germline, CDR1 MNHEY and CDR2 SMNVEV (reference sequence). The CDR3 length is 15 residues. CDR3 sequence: CASSPRQGAEYEQYF. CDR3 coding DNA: TGTGCCAGCAGTCCCCGACAGGGGGCTGAATACGAGCAGTACTTC.

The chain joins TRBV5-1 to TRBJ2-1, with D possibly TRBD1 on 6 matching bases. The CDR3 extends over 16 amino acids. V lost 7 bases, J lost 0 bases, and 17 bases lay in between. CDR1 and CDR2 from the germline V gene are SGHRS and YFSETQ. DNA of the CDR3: TGCGCCAGCGGGACACAAACTGGGGGCTCCTACAATGAGCAGTTCTTC. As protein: CASGTQTGGSYNEQFF.

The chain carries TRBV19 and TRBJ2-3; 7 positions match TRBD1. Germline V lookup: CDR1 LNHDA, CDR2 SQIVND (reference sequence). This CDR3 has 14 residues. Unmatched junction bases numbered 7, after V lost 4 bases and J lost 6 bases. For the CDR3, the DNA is TGTGCCAGTAGTAGAGGACAGGTCCCCGATACGCAGTATTTT. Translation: CASSRGQVPDTQYF.

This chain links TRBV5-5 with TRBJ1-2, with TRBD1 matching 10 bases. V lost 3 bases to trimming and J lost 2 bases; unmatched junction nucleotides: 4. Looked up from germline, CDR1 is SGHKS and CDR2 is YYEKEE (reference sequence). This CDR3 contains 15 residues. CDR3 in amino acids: CASSWGTGENYGYTF. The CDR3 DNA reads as TGTGCCAGCAGCTGGGGGACAGGGGAGAACTATGGCTACACCTTC.

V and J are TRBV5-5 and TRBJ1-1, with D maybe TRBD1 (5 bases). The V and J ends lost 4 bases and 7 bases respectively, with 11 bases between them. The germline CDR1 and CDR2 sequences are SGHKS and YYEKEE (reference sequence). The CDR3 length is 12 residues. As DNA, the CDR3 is TGTGCCAGCAGCCTAGGGGCCCTTGAAGCTTTCTTT. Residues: CASSLGALEAFF.

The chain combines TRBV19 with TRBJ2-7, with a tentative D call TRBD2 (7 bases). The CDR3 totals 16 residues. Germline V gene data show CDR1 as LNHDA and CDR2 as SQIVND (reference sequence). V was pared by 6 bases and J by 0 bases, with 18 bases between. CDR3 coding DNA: TGTGCCAGTAGCCCGGGGGGCAGCCAGAGCTCCTACGAGCAGTACTTC. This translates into CASSPGGSQSSYEQYF.

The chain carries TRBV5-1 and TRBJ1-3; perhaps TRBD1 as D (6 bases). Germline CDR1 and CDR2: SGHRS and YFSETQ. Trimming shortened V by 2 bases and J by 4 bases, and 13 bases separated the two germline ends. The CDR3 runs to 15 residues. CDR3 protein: CASSFSTGTGNTIYF. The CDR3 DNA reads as TGCGCCAGCAGCTTCTCTACAGGGACCGGAAACACCATATATTTT.

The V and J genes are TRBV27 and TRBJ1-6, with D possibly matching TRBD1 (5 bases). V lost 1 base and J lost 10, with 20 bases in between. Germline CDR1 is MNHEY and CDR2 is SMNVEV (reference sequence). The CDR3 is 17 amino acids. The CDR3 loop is CASSLYDFREVGSPLHF. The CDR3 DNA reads TGTGCCAGCAGTTTATACGACTTCAGGGAAGTGGGGTCACCCCTCCACTTT.

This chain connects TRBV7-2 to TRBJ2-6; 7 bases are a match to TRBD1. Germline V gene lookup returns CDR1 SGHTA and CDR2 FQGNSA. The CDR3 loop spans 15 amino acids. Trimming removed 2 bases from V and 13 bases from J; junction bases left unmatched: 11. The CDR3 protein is CASSLPGQTLSVLTF. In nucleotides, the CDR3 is TGTGCCAGCAGCTTACCGGGACAGACTCTATCTGTCCTGACTTTC.

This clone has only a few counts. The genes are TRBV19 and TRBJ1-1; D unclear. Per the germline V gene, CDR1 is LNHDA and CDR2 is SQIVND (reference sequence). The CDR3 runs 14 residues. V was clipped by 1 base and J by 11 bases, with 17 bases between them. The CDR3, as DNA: TGTGCCAGTAGTATAGGGCTGGGCATGGATCTGGCTTTCTTT. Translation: CASSIGLGMDLAFF.

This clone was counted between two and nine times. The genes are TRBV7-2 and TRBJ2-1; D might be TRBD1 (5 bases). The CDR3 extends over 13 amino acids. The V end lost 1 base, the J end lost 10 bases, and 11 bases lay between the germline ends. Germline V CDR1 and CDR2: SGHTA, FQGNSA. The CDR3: CASSLVGQREQFF. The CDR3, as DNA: TGTGCCAGCAGCTTAGTGGGGCAAAGGGAGCAGTTCTTC.

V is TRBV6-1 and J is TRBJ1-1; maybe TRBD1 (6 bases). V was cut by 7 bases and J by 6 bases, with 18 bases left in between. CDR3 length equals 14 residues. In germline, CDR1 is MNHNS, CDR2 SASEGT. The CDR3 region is CASTPGRGFSEAFF. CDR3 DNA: TGTGCCAGCACTCCCGGAAGGGGGTTCTCTGAAGCTTTCTTT.

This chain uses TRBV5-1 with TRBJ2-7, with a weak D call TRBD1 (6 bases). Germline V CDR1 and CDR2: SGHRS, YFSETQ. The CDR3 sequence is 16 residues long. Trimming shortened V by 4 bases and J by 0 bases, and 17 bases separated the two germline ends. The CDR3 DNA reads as TGCGCCAGCAGCACTTTGACAGGCCGAAGCTCCTACGAGCAGTACTTC. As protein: CASSTLTGRSSYEQYF.

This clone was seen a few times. CDR3 amino acids: CASSFGGGAEAGELFF. In DNA, the CDR3 is TGTGCCAGCAGCTTCGGCGGGGGCGCCGAGGCCGGGGAGCTGTTTTTT. The chain joins TRBV7-8 to TRBJ2-2, with a weak D call TRBD2 (7 bases). The V gene lost 3 bases and the J gene lost 6 bases, with 17 bases spanning the gap. CDR1 is SGHVS and CDR2 is FQNEAQ in the germline V gene. CDR3 length: 16 residues.

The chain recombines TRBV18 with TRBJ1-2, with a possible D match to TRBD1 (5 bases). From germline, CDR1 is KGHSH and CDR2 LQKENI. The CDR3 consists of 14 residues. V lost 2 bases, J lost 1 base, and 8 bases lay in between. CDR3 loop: CASSPSRDNYGYTF. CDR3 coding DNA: TGTGCCAGCTCACCATCCAGGGATAACTATGGCTACACCTTC. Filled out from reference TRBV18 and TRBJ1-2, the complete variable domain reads NAGVMQNPRHLVRRRGQEARLRCSPMKGHSHVYWYRQLPEEGLKFMVYLQKENIIDESGMPKERFSAEFPKEGPSILRIQQVVRGDSAAYFCASSPSRDNYGYTFGSGTRLTVV.

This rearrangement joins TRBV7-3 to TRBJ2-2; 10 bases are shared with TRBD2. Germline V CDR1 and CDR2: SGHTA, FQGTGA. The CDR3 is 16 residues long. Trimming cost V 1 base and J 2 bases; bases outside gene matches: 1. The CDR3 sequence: CASSLKRGGNTGELFF. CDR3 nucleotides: TGTGCCAGCAGCTTAAAGCGGGGGGGCAACACCGGGGAGCTGTTTTTT.

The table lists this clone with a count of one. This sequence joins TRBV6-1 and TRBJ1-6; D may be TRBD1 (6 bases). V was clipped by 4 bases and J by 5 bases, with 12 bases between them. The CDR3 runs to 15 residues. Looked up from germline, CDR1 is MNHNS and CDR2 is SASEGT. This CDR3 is CASSAGRGDNSPLHF. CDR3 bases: TGTGCCAGCAGTGCGGGGAGGGGGGATAATTCACCCCTCCACTTT.